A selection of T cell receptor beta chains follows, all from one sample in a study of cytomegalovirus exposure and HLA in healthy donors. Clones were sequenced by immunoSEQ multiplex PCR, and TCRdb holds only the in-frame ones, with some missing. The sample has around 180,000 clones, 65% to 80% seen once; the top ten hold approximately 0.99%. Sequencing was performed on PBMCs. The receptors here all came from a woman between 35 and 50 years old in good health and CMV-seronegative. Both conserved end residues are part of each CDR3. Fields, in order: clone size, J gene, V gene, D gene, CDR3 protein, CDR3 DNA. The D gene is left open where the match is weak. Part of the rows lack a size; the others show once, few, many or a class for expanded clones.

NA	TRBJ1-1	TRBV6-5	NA	CASSYGRGTEAFF	TGTGCCAGCAGTTACGGCCGGGGTACTGAAGCTTTCTTT
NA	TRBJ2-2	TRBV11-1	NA	CASSLFRTNTGELFF	TGTGCCAGCAGCTTATTCAGGACGAACACCGGGGAGCTGTTTTTT
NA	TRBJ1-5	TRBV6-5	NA	CASSNMRSSNQPQHF	TGTGCCAGCAGTAACATGAGGAGTAGCAATCAGCCCCAGCATTTT
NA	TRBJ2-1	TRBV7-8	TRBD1	CASSLLTGGGEQFF	TGCGCCAGCAGCCTACTTACAGGGGGTGGTGAGCAGTTCTTC
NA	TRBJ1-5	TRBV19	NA	CATSGAGRDQPQHF	TGTGCCACCTCAGGGGCAGGGAGAGATCAGCCCCAGCATTTT
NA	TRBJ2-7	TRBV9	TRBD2	CASSVAASGSGYEQYF	TGTGCCAGCAGCGTAGCAGCGAGCGGGAGTGGGTACGAGCAGTACTTC
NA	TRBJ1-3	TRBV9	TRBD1	CASSANLQGVGNTIYF	TGTGCCAGCAGCGCGAACCTACAGGGGGTCGGAAACACCATATATTTT
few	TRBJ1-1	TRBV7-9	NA	CASSPHSTEAFF	TGTGCCAGCAGCCCGCACAGCACTGAAGCTTTCTTT
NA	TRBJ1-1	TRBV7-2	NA	CASSFRGGQNTEAFF	TGTGCCAGCAGCTTCAGGGGCGGGCAGAACACTGAAGCTTTCTTT
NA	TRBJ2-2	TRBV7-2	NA	CASSFTPNWELFF	TGTGCCAGCAGCTTCACCCCCAACTGGGAGCTGTTTTTT
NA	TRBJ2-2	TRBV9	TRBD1	CASSPRQGTNTGELFF	TGTGCCAGCAGCCCTCGACAGGGGACGAACACCGGGGAGCTGTTTTTT
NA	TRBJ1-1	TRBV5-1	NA	CASSLGKMAPPNTEAFF	TGCGCCAGCAGCTTGGGAAAAATGGCACCGCCGAACACTGAAGCTTTCTTT